This T cell receptor (beta chain) was recovered during a study of cytomegalovirus exposure and HLA in healthy donors. This clone was seen more than once but under ten times. The PCR used 60 Vbeta and 13 Jbeta primers. Libraries were prepared by immunoSEQ multiplex PCR; TCRdb keeps only in-frame clonotypes and omits some of them. The sample contains 85,000 to 120,000 clones, 75% of which appear only once. Deletions cut 4 bases from V and 3 bases from J, with 7 bases between. Germline V gene data show CDR1 as SGHRS and CDR2 as YFSETQ. The CDR3 totals 13 residues. This chain uses TRBV5-1 with TRBJ1-4; no clear D gene. The clonotype originates from a male donor in good health and CMV-seropositive. Sequenced material: PBMCs. CDR3 DNA sequence: TGCGCCAGCAGCAGGCGGTCTAATGAAAAACTGTTTTTT. Encoded protein: CASSRRSNEKLFF.